This TCR beta chain was documented in a study of T cell clones after liver transplantation. Study-level background: Post-transplant blood was tracked for graft-donor-reactive T cell clones identified in a pre-transplant mixed lymphocyte reaction.

Trimming stripped 1 base from V and 12 bases from J, with 13 bases between. The CDR3 length is 12 residues. Looked up from germline, CDR1 is SGHKS and CDR2 is YYEKEE (reference sequence). Sorting of unstimulated PBMCs yielded separate CD3+CD4+ and CD3+CD8+ fractions. Sequencing was performed with immunoSEQ multiplex PCR; in TCRdb, only in-frame clones are kept and a portion is missing. The sample holds 55,000 or so clones; 71% are singletons and the top ten take over 14%. With regard to this clone: The target antigen is unknown.

Study-wide results and limits: The donor-reactive repertoire was only partly measurable in a couple of subjects, lacking donor cells.

The TCR originated in a human donor who received a liver transplant. This material consisted of CD4+ T cells from blood, taken before liver transplant. The chain recombines TRBV5-5 with TRBJ1-2; D is unclear. CDR3 loop: CASSLTVSVHTF. The CDR3 DNA follows: TGTGCCAGCAGCTTGACCGTTTCGGTCCACACCTTC. The variable domain in full, completed from reference TRBV5-5 and TRBJ1-2, reads DAGVTQSPTHLIKTRGQQVTLRCSPISGHKSVSWYQQVLGQGPQFIFQYYEKEERGRGNFPDRFSARQFPNYSSELNVNALLLGDSALYLCASSLTVSVHTFGSGTRLTVV.